This passage covers 24 T cell receptor beta chains from one sample sequenced in a study of blood T cell repertoires in COVID-19. The repertoire was sequenced with immunoSEQ multiplex PCR; TCRdb's copy has only in-frame clones and lacks some. Among approximately 140,000 clones listed, 87% were seen once. Sequenced input: peripheral blood. The receptors shown here come from a woman aged 60-70 years with active or convalescent COVID-19.

This clone was seen only once. This chain uses TRBV6-6 with TRBJ1-2; D gene uncertain. Trimming left V 10 bases short and J 3 bases short, with 15 bases between. The CDR3 has 13 residues. Germline loops: CDR1 MNHNY, CDR2 SVGAGI (reference sequence). This chain's CDR3 is CATYHLSYYGYTF. Here the CDR3 DNA reads TGTGCCACCTACCATTTGAGTTACTATGGCTACACCTTC.

The V and J genes are TRBV9 and TRBJ2-7; tentative D call: TRBD2 (6 bases). This CDR3 contains 15 residues. V shed 0 bases and J shed 0 bases, with 10 bases lying between them. Looked up from germline, CDR1 is SGDLS and CDR2 is YYNGEE. CDR3 sequence: CASSVGGESSYEQYF. Here the CDR3 DNA reads TGTGCCAGCAGCGTAGGGGGGGAGAGCTCCTACGAGCAGTACTTC.

The V call is TRBV7-9, the J call TRBJ1-2; possible D gene TRBD1, 5 bases. The CDR3 totals 13 residues. From germline, CDR1 is SEHNR and CDR2 FQNEAQ (reference sequence). V shed 2 bases and J shed 5 bases, with 9 bases lying between them. The chain's CDR3 is CASSLNGGYGYTF. The CDR3 DNA is TGTGCCAGCAGCTTAAACGGGGGGTATGGCTACACCTTC.

This clone occurred once. The chain couples TRBV5-1 to TRBJ2-1; TRBD2 matches at 8 bases. Germline trimming cut 1 base from V and 7 bases from J; bases unmatched to any gene: 4. Germline V CDR1 and CDR2: SGHRS, YFSETQ. The CDR3 extends over 14 amino acids. CDR3 sequence: CASSLISGDNEQFF. CDR3 DNA sequence: TGCGCCAGCAGCTTGATTAGCGGGGATAATGAGCAGTTCTTC. Using reference TRBV5-1 and TRBJ2-1 for the parts outside the CDR3, the full variable domain is KAGVTQTPRYLIKTRGQQVTLSCSPISGHRSVSWYQQTPGQGLQFLFEYFSETQRNKGNFPGRFSGRQFSNSRSEMNVSTLELGDSALYLCASSLISGDNEQFFGPGTRLTVL.

The V gene is TRBV4-1, the J gene TRBJ2-7; no clear D. Germline CDR1 is MGHRA and CDR2 is YSYEKL. Trimming cost V 0 bases and J 3 bases, with 12 bases left between them. The CDR3 totals 15 residues. The CDR3 DNA reads as TGCGCCAGCAGCCAAGATACGTACACAGTCTACGAGCAGTACTTC. This translates into CASSQDTYTVYEQYF.

This chain links TRBV9 with TRBJ1-2; D remains ambiguous. V was trimmed by 4 bases and J by 0 bases, leaving 13 bases between them. This CDR3 comprises 15 residues. Germline assignment: CDR1 SGDLS and CDR2 YYNGEE. CDR3 bases: TGTGCCAGCAGCTCCTTCACAGACGCTAACTATGGCTACACCTTC. Its translation is CASSSFTDANYGYTF. Full variable domain (remainder filled in from reference TRBV9 and TRBJ1-2): DSGVTQTPKHLITATGQRVTLRCSPRSGDLSVYWYQQSLDQGLQFLIQYYNGEERAKGNILERFSAQQFPDLHSELNLSSLELGDSALYFCASSSFTDANYGYTFGSGTRLTVV.

The chain combines TRBV3-1 (or the pseudogene TRBV3-2) with TRBJ2-7; TRBD2 matches at 8 bases. The germline V gene has CDR1 LGHDT and CDR2 YNNKEL (reference sequence). This CDR3 spans 13 amino acids. J lost 7 bases, V lost 10 bases, and 12 bases had no gene match. The CDR3 loop is CATRRGGLEEQYF. The CDR3 DNA reads TGTGCCACCCGACGGGGGGGTTTAGAAGAGCAGTACTTC.

The V gene is TRBV24-1, the J gene TRBJ2-1; 16 nucleotides agree with TRBD2. CDR3 length: 17 amino acids. V lost 2 bases to trimming and J lost 10 bases; unmatched junction nucleotides: 7. The germline V gene has CDR1 KGHDR and CDR2 SFDVKD. In DNA form, the CDR3 reads TGTGCCACCAGTGATTCCGGGACTAGCGGGGGGGCCAGGGAGCAGTTCTTC. Translated, it gives CATSDSGTSGGAREQFF.

V and J are TRBV4-1 and TRBJ2-5, with 8 positions matching TRBD1. Trimming at V came to 3 bases and at J to 4 bases, leaving 4 bases not matched to a gene. This CDR3 comprises 14 residues. The germline CDR1 and CDR2 sequences are MGHRA and YSYEKL. CDR3 protein: CASSQDRVGETQYF. The CDR3 bases are TGCGCCAGCAGCCAGGACAGGGTCGGAGAGACCCAGTACTTC.

The V call is TRBV30, the J call TRBJ1-4; the match to TRBD1 covers 7 bases. The CDR3 is 13 residues long. Germline CDR1 and CDR2: GTSNPN and SVGIG (reference sequence). Losses at the gene ends were 6 bases for V and 4 bases for J; bases not matched to a gene: 5. CDR3 nucleotides: TGTGCCTGCTTACAGGGGATTAATGAAAAACTGTTTTTT. Protein product: CACLQGINEKLFF.

In its sample, this clone was seen a few times. This chain joins TRBV5-8 and TRBJ1-5; D possibly corresponds to TRBD1 (5 bases). Looked up from germline, CDR1 is SGHTS and CDR2 is YDEGEE. V gave up 1 base and J gave up 2 bases, with 7 bases separating them. CDR3 size: 14 residues. The CDR3 DNA is TGTGCCAGCAGCTTGAGCAGGGGCAATCAGCCCCAGCATTTT. It codes for CASSLSRGNQPQHF.

The genes are TRBV2 and TRBJ1-1; D is unclear. V dropped 5 bases and J dropped 1 base, with 8 bases sitting between them. The CDR3 is 13 residues long. Looked up from germline, CDR1 is SNHLY and CDR2 is FYNNEI. Here the CDR3 DNA reads TGTGCCAGCAGTCAGAACAGGAACACTGAAGCTTTCTTT. Amino acid sequence: CASSQNRNTEAFF.

The V gene is TRBV10-3, the J gene TRBJ1-1, with D perhaps TRBD1 (5 bases). V dropped 3 bases and J dropped 2 bases, with 10 bases sitting between them. Germline V lookup: CDR1 ENHRY, CDR2 SYGVKD. The CDR3 has 14 amino acids. CDR3 DNA: TGTGCCATCAGTGAAGGGGCTTTAAACACTGAAGCTTTCTTT. This gives the protein CAISEGALNTEAFF.

The V gene is TRBV15, the J gene TRBJ2-6; D gene uncertain. Germline V gives CDR1 LNHNV, CDR2 YYDKDF (reference sequence). V shed 4 bases and J shed 2 bases, with 9 bases lying between them. CDR3 length: 15 amino acids. CDR3 bases: TGTGCCACCAGCACCTTAGAAGCTGGGGCCAACGTCCTGACTTTC. As protein: CATSTLEAGANVLTF.

This chain links TRBV10-3 with TRBJ2-3, with a possible D match to TRBD1 (5 bases). Germline V gives CDR1 ENHRY, CDR2 SYGVKD. V lost 3 bases and J 1 base, leaving 5 bases between the germline ends. The CDR3 consists of 13 residues. The DNA of the CDR3 is TGTGCCATCAGTGACAGGGGCACAGATACGCAGTATTTT. This sequence encodes CAISDRGTDTQYF.

The chain recombines TRBV12-3 or TRBV12-4 with TRBJ2-2; TRBD2 aligns across 7 bases. Trimming removed 11 bases from V and 9 bases from J; junction bases left unmatched: 6. The CDR3 runs to 11 residues. The CDR3 region has the DNA TGTGCCGGAGGGAGGGGCCGGGAGCTGTTTTTT. It is translated as CAGGRGRELFF.

The J gene is TRBJ1-2, the V gene TRBV20-1; 11 bases map to TRBD1. Per the germline V gene, CDR1 is DFQATT and CDR2 is SNEGSKA (reference sequence). The CDR3 length is 16 residues. With 3 bases clipped from V and 3 bases from J, the junction kept 9 bases outside the gene matches. CDR3 protein: CSASAGTGGPYYGYTF. Here the CDR3 DNA reads TGCAGTGCTAGTGCCGGGACAGGGGGTCCTTACTATGGCTACACCTTC.

This chain uses TRBV4-3 with TRBJ1-6, with TRBD1 matching 7 bases. This CDR3 is 13 amino acids long. The V segment lost 1 base and the J segment 14 bases; nucleotides outside the gene matches: 5. Germline V lookup: CDR1 LGHNA, CDR2 YSLEER. CDR3 sequence: CASSQATGNTLHF. In DNA, the CDR3 is TGCGCCAGCAGCCAAGCGACAGGGAACACCCTCCACTTT.

This clone was counted once. This CDR3 is CASSLVGVLGYTF. The CDR3 DNA reads as TGTGCCAGCAGCTTAGTCGGGGTACTTGGCTACACCTTC. V gene TRBV7-2 combines with J gene TRBJ1-2, with D unclear. Trimming pared 1 base from V and 7 bases from J, leaving 10 bases between. This CDR3 is 13 amino acids long. CDR1 is SGHTA and CDR2 is FQGNSA in the germline V gene.

The V gene is TRBV27, the J gene TRBJ2-7; TRBD1 agrees at 7 bases. The germline V gene encodes CDR1 MNHEY and CDR2 SMNVEV (reference sequence). V lost 5 bases to trimming and J lost 2 bases; unmatched junction nucleotides: 18. The CDR3 contains 18 residues. CDR3 bases: TGTGCCAGCAGTGGCCCCGGGATCCCCCGGACAGGAACCTACGAGCAGTACTTC. As protein: CASSGPGIPRTGTYEQYF.

This clone has a single count. The chain recombines TRBV10-3 with TRBJ2-1; 9 positions match TRBD1. V shed 2 bases and J 3 bases; nucleotides not matched to a gene: 5. CDR3 length: 16 amino acids. CDR1 and CDR2 (germline): ENHRY, SYGVKD. The CDR3 nucleotides read TGTGCCATCAGTGAGCCGGGACAGGGAAACTACAATGAGCAGTTCTTC. This sequence encodes CAISEPGQGNYNEQFF.

This chain connects TRBV18 to TRBJ1-6; possibly TRBD1 for D (5 bases). This CDR3 is built from 15 residues. Germline values: CDR1 KGHSH, CDR2 LQKENI. V lost 3 bases to trimming and J lost 6 bases, with 12 bases between them. CDR3 in amino acids: CASSPGTGANSPLHF. The DNA of the CDR3 is TGTGCCAGCTCACCCGGGACGGGAGCTAATTCACCCCTCCACTTT.

The chain employs TRBV11-2 and TRBJ2-7; TRBD1 agrees at 7 bases. Trimming removed 5 bases from V and 3 bases from J; junction bases left unmatched: 7. In germline, CDR1 is SGHAT, CDR2 FQNNGV. The CDR3 totals 14 residues. CDR3 nucleotide sequence: TGTGCCAGCAGCCAGAATGCAGGGGGCTACGAGCAGTACTTC. Amino acids: CASSQNAGGYEQYF.

The chain employs TRBV2 and TRBJ2-2, with D maybe TRBD1 (5 bases). Trimming cost V 7 bases and J 5 bases, with 14 bases left between them. CDR1 and CDR2 (germline): SNHLY, FYNNEI. This CDR3 spans 14 amino acids. CDR3 nucleotides: TGTGCCAGCAAAGAACAGGTTATGACCGGGGAGCTGTTTTTT. It codes for CASKEQVMTGELFF.